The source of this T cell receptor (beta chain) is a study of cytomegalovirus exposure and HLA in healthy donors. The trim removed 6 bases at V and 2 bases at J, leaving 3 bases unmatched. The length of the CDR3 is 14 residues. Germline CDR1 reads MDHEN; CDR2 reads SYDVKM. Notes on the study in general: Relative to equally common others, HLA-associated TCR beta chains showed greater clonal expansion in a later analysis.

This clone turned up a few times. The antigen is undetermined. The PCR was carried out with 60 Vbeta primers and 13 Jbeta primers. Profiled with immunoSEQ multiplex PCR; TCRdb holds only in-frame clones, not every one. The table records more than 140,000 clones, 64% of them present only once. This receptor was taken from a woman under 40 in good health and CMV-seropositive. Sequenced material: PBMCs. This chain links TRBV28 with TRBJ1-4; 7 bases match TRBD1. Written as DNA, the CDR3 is TGTGCCAGCAGCAAAGGGGGCACTAATGAAAAACTGTTTTTT. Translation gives CASSKGGTNEKLFF. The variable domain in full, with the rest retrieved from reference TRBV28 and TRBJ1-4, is DVKVTQSSRYLVKRTGEKVFLECVQDMDHENMFWYRQDPGLGLRLIYFSYDVKMKEKGDIPEGYSVSREKKERFSLILESASTNQTSMYLCASSKGGTNEKLFFGSGTQLSVL.